This T cell receptor beta chain came from a study of T cell responses to AZD1222 COVID-19 vaccine. Study at large: Both about-4-week and about-12-week second-dose recipients were combined.

The protocol was immunoSEQ multiplex PCR, while the TCRdb copy is restricted to in-frame clones and leaves out a portion. The sample has 100,000 or so clones, roughly 91% seen once. Study outcomes and limitations: Of the AZD1222 recipients, only 5 to 7 were seropositive at baseline. Nearly half of spike-specific TCRs reportedly target variant regions that are unmutated in the B.1.351 and B.1.1.7 variants. Donors skewed white British and female; clonal diversity was possibly underestimated.

With respect to this clone: Its matching antigen is unknown.

Germline assignment: CDR1 SGHRS and CDR2 YFSETQ. The CDR3 covers 15 residues. V lost 4 bases to trimming and J lost 0 bases, with 10 bases between them. The TCR was taken from an adult in good health. J is TRBJ1-4 and V is TRBV5-1, with D perhaps matching TRBD1 (5 bases). The input for sequencing was peripheral blood, taken on day 0 of AZD1222 vaccination. This CDR3 reads CASSGDGATNEKLFF. DNA of the CDR3: TGCGCCAGCAGCGGGGACGGTGCAACTAATGAAAAACTGTTTTTT.